The 23 T cell receptor beta chains listed next were all sequenced from one sample in a study of shared clonotypes between healthy human individuals. Selected positively for CCR7 and CD45RO-negative, naive CD8 cells excluded terminally differentiated effector memory CD45RA+ cells. Some clones are missing from TCRdb's copy, which holds only in-frame ones; the method was immunoSEQ multiplex PCR. The sample has roughly 890,000 clones, 80% to 95% seen once. Input material: naive CD8+ T cells sorted from blood. The receptor source for this set is a man between 25 and 39 years old in good health.

The CDR3 spells CASSQDSVLAGYNEQFF. As DNA, the CDR3 is TGCGCCAGCAGCCAAGATAGCGTCCTAGCGGGTTACAATGAGCAGTTCTTC. The V and J genes are TRBV4-1 and TRBJ2-1, with TRBD2 matching over 8 bases. Per the germline V gene, CDR1 is MGHRA and CDR2 is YSYEKL. The CDR3 contains 17 residues. With 0 bases clipped from V and 4 bases from J, the junction kept 8 bases outside the gene matches.

The CDR3 loop reads CASSESSGGNTGELFF. The CDR3, as DNA: TGTGCCAGCAGTGAATCGAGCGGGGGAAACACCGGGGAGCTGTTTTTT. The chain employs TRBV25-1 and TRBJ2-2, with TRBD2 matching 8 bases. V trimming: 1 base; J trimming: 2 bases; junction bases outside the gene matches: 3. The CDR3 is 16 amino acids. CDR1 MGHDK and CDR2 SYGVNS come from the germline V gene.

The CDR3 reads CASSLGTGEETQYF. The CDR3 region has the DNA TGTGCCAGCAGCTTAGGGACAGGGGAAGAGACCCAGTACTTC. The chain joins TRBV7-2 to TRBJ2-5; TRBD1 aligns across 9 bases. V shed 1 base, J shed 3 bases, and the junction held 0 bases outside the gene matches. Germline V gene lookup returns CDR1 SGHTA and CDR2 FQGNSA. The CDR3 is made up of 14 amino acids. Together with reference TRBV7-2 and TRBJ2-5, the CDR3 gives the full variable domain: GAGVSQSPSNKVTEKGKDVELRCDPISGHTALYWYRQSLGQGLEFLIYFQGNSAPDKSGLPSDRFSAERTGGSVSTLTIQRTQQEDSAVYLCASSLGTGEETQYFGPGTRLLVL.

The count of this clone is one. This rearrangement joins TRBV5-1 to TRBJ2-7; 9 bases fit TRBD1. J was trimmed by 2 bases and V by 0 bases; bases with no gene match: 6. Germline CDR1 reads SGHRS; CDR2 reads YFSETQ. The CDR3 has 16 amino acids. The CDR3 DNA reads TGCGCCAGCAGCTTGGCGGGGACAGGGCCCCCCTACGAGCAGTACTTC. It yields the protein CASSLAGTGPPYEQYF.

As concerns this clone: The junction and the germline gene differ at one end; a read error may be behind it. The same CDR3 can be traced to other DNA sequences in this sample. The genes are TRBV6-5 and TRBJ1-5; TRBD1 matches at 8 bases. This CDR3 contains 13 residues. Germline V gives CDR1 MNHEY, CDR2 SVGAGI. The CDR3 spells CASSSGGNQPQHF. The CDR3 DNA sequence: TGTGCCAGCAGCTCAGGGGGCAACCAGCCCCAGCATTTT.

The genes are TRBV28 and TRBJ2-1; D unclear. Trimming removed 4 bases from V and 7 bases from J, with 5 bases in between. Germline V gene data show CDR1 as MDHEN and CDR2 as SYDVKM. The CDR3 contains 11 residues. The CDR3 is CASSSANEQFF. For the CDR3, the DNA is TGTGCCAGCAGTTCGGCTAATGAGCAGTTCTTC. The whole variable domain, filled in from reference TRBV28 and TRBJ2-1, reads DVKVTQSSRYLVKRTGEKVFLECVQDMDHENMFWYRQDPGLGLRLIYFSYDVKMKEKGDIPEGYSVSREKKERFSLILESASTNQTSMYLCASSSANEQFFGPGTRLTVL.

The rearrangement joins TRBV5-6 to TRBJ2-1, with 7 bases fitting TRBD2. Trimming at V came to 0 bases and at J to 8 bases, leaving 14 bases not matched to a gene. There are 17 residues in the CDR3. Germline lookup yields CDR1 SGHDT and CDR2 YYEEEE. CDR3 sequence (DNA): TGTGCCAGCAGCTTGGCCGTGGCTAGCGGAACATTTGATGAGCAGTTCTTC. This translates into CASSLAVASGTFDEQFF.

This chain links TRBV6-1 with TRBJ2-1; the D gene could be TRBD1 or TRBD2 (5 bases each). The ends were cut back, 2 bases at V and 8 bases at J, with 25 bases in the middle. This CDR3 is built from 18 residues. Per germline, CDR1 MNHNS and CDR2 SASEGT. CDR3 loop: CASSEFASTPGPADEQFF. The CDR3 nucleotides are TGTGCCAGCAGTGAATTTGCGTCAACCCCGGGGCCTGCGGATGAGCAGTTCTTC.

The chain carries TRBV7-8 and TRBJ2-5, with 9 bases matching TRBD2. Trimming removed 5 bases from V and 5 bases from J; junction bases left unmatched: 9. The CDR3 runs 15 residues. Germline CDR1 reads SGHVS; CDR2 reads FQNEAQ. This chain's CDR3 is CASSHTIAGVETQYF. The CDR3 region has the DNA TGTGCCAGCAGCCATACTATAGCGGGAGTGGAGACCCAGTACTTC.

The chain couples TRBV29-1 to TRBJ1-1, with TRBD1 as a possible D gene (5 bases). The germline CDR1 and CDR2 sequences are SQVTM and ANQGSEA. The CDR3 length is 15 residues. V was shortened by 4 bases and J by 0 bases, with 15 bases between the two germline ends. The chain's CDR3 is CSVGSSQDLNTEAFF. In DNA form, the CDR3 reads TGCAGCGTTGGGTCCTCACAGGATTTGAACACTGAAGCTTTCTTT.

The chain uses TRBV13 and TRBJ2-7; no reliable D call. The CDR3 has 13 residues. V gave up 0 bases and J gave up 3 bases, with 6 bases separating them. Germline CDR1 reads PRHDT; CDR2 reads FYEKMQ (reference sequence). The CDR3 nucleotides are TGTGCCAGCAGCTTAGGGGGATACTACGAGCAGTACTTC. Protein sequence: CASSLGGYYEQYF.

The chain joins TRBV30 to TRBJ2-3; perhaps D is TRBD1 or TRBD2 (5 bases each). Germline lookup yields CDR1 GTSNPN and CDR2 SVGIG (reference sequence). This CDR3 spans 13 amino acids. Trimming removed 3 bases from V and 6 bases from J, with 13 bases in between. The CDR3, as DNA: TGTGCCTGGAGCAGGGAGACTTGGGATACGCAGTATTTT. Its translation: CAWSRETWDTQYF.

The V call is TRBV29-1, the J call TRBJ2-1, with 8 bases that match TRBD2. The CDR3 is 15 amino acids. With V trimmed by 0 bases and J by 7 bases, 8 bases remained unmatched. Germline V gene sequence: CDR1 SQVTM, CDR2 ANQGSEA. DNA of the CDR3: TGCAGCGTTGAAGAGACGGGACTAGTCTCGAATGAGCAGTTCTTC. Protein product: CSVEETGLVSNEQFF.

V usage is TRBV10-2 and J usage is TRBJ2-2, with 10 positions matching TRBD1. Losses at the gene ends were 4 bases for V and 4 bases for J; bases not matched to a gene: 9. This CDR3 is 17 amino acids long. Germline CDR1 is WSHSY and CDR2 is SAAADI. The CDR3, as DNA: TGCGCCAGCAGTGCGCCCGGACAGGGGGAGTTCACCGGGGAGCTGTTTTTT. It is translated as CASSAPGQGEFTGELFF.

The rearrangement joins TRBV5-5 to TRBJ2-7; weak D call: TRBD2 (6 bases). With 6 bases removed from V and 2 bases from J, the gap between germline ends came to 27 bases. This CDR3 has 18 amino acids. Germline CDR1 reads SGHKS; CDR2 reads YYEKEE (reference sequence). The CDR3 coding sequence is TGTGCCAGCAACCCCCCCCTCGCGGGATGCCTAGGACCCTACGAGCAGTACTTC. Its protein product is CASNPPLAGCLGPYEQYF. Looking up the rest from reference TRBV5-5 and TRBJ2-7 gives the full variable domain: DAGVTQSPTHLIKTRGQQVTLRCSPISGHKSVSWYQQVLGQGPQFIFQYYEKEERGRGNFPDRFSARQFPNYSSELNVNALLLGDSALYLCASNPPLAGCLGPYEQYFGPGTRLTVT.

Here the CDR3 reads CASSLGPSGVTEQYF. As DNA, the CDR3 is TGTGCCAGCAGCTTAGGTCCCAGCGGGGTCACCGAGCAGTACTTC. The chain is built from TRBV11-2 and TRBJ2-7, with 7 positions matching TRBD2. This CDR3 comprises 15 residues. V shed 1 base, J shed 6 bases, and the junction held 9 bases outside the gene matches. The germline gives CDR1 SGHAT, CDR2 FQNNGV.

The genes are TRBV4-1 and TRBJ2-7; D may be TRBD1 (6 bases). The germline V gene encodes CDR1 MGHRA and CDR2 YSYEKL. The ends were cut back, 3 bases at V and 3 bases at J, with 15 bases in the middle. The CDR3 extends over 15 amino acids. The CDR3 region is CASSHPEGVGYEQYF. The CDR3, as DNA: TGCGCCAGCAGCCACCCCGAGGGGGTCGGCTACGAGCAGTACTTC.

The J gene is TRBJ2-1, the V gene TRBV4-3; TRBD2 matches 9 bases. Germline V gene data show CDR1 as LGHNA and CDR2 as YSLEER. The CDR3 runs 16 residues. The J segment lost 5 bases and the V segment lost 0 bases, leaving 5 bases of the junction unmatched. The CDR3 loop is CASSQDAGGWDNEQFF. As DNA, the CDR3 is TGCGCCAGCAGCCAAGATGCGGGAGGGTGGGACAATGAGCAGTTCTTC.

The CDR3 DNA is TGTGCCAGCATGATTTGGGAGGCCCCGAACCAAGAGACCCAGTACTTC. Translated: CASMIWEAPNQETQYF. V is TRBV2 and J is TRBJ2-5, with D possibly matching TRBD2 (6 bases). The CDR3 is made up of 16 amino acids. Germline CDR1 SNHLY, CDR2 FYNNEI. Between the trimmed V and J ends, which lost 7 bases and 0 bases, there was a span of 18 bases.

The chain uses TRBV11-3 and TRBJ2-3; 7 nucleotides line up with TRBD1. This CDR3 region has 17 residues. The germline CDR1 and CDR2 sequences are SGHNT and YENEEA. V trimming: 4 bases; J trimming: 2 bases; junction bases outside the gene matches: 12. CDR3 loop: CASSSAEDRTNTDTQYF. CDR3 DNA sequence: TGTGCCAGCAGCTCCGCTGAGGACAGGACGAACACAGATACGCAGTATTTT.

The chain is built from TRBV11-2 and TRBJ2-7; a possible D gene is TRBD2 (5 bases). The V end was cut by 0 bases, the J end by 3 bases, with 12 bases between. CDR1 is SGHAT and CDR2 is FQNNGV in the germline V gene. The CDR3 consists of 15 residues. The DNA of the CDR3 is TGTGCCAGCAGCTTAGAGAGAGGGCCCTACTACGAGCAGTACTTC. It translates to CASSLERGPYYEQYF.

The rearrangement uses TRBV11-2 and TRBJ2-7; D possibly corresponds to TRBD2 (5 bases). V shed 5 bases and J shed 6 bases, with 11 bases lying between them. The CDR3 spans 12 residues. The germline CDR1 and CDR2 sequences are SGHAT and FQNNGV. CDR3 nucleotides: TGTGCCAGCAGCAGCGGAGTTGGCGAGCAGTACTTC. Residues: CASSSGVGEQYF.

The CDR3: CASSSILPPGPFLSYEQYF. The CDR3 DNA follows: TGTGCCAGCAGCTCTATCCTCCCTCCGGGTCCCTTTCTTTCCTACGAGCAGTACTTC. V is TRBV5-6 and J is TRBJ2-7, with D hard to call. The CDR3 covers 19 residues. Trimming removed 3 bases from V and 1 base from J, with 26 bases in between. Germline V CDR1 and CDR2: SGHDT, YYEEEE.